This TCR beta chain was found in a study of shared clonotypes between healthy human individuals. This clone was counted only a few times. What it binds is not known. Overall study findings and caveats: Naive CD4 clonotypes were shared across a few donors at about 5%.

The CDR3 is made up of 13 amino acids. Deletions cut 1 base from V and 5 bases from J, with 6 bases between. Germline CDR1 is KGHSH and CDR2 is LQKENI. Method: immunoSEQ multiplex PCR; TCRdb's copy keeps in-frame clones and lacks some. This sample has some 200,000 clones, with approximately 65% found just once. The sequence derives from a man under 40 in good health. Sequencing was done on a sample of memory CD4+ T cells sorted from blood. Subset in this sample: CD45RA-negative fraction. The genes are TRBV18 and TRBJ2-1; D uncertain. The DNA for the CDR3 is TGTGCCAGCTCACCACGCGAGAACAATGAGCAGTTCTTC. Protein sequence: CASSPRENNEQFF. The variable domain in full, completed from reference TRBV18 and TRBJ2-1, reads NAGVMQNPRHLVRRRGQEARLRCSPMKGHSHVYWYRQLPEEGLKFMVYLQKENIIDESGMPKERFSAEFPKEGPSILRIQQVVRGDSAAYFCASSPRENNEQFFGPGTRLTVL.